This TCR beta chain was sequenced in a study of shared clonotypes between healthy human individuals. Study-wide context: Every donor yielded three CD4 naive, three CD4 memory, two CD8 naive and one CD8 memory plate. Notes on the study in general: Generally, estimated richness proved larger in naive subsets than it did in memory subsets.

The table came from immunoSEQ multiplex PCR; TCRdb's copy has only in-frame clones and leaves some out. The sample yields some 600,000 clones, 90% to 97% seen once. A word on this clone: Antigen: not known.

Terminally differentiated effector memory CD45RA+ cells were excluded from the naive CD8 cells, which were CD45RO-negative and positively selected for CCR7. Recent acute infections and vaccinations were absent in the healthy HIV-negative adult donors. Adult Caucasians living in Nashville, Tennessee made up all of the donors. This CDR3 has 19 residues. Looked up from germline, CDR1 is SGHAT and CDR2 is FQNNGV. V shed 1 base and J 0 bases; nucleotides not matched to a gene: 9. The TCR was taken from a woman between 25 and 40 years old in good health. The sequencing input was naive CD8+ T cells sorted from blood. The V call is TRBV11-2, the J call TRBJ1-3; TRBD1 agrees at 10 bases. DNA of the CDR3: TGTGCCAGCAGCTTAGTTGGAGGGGACAGGGGACGCTCTGGAAACACCATATATTTT. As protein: CASSLVGGDRGRSGNTIYF.